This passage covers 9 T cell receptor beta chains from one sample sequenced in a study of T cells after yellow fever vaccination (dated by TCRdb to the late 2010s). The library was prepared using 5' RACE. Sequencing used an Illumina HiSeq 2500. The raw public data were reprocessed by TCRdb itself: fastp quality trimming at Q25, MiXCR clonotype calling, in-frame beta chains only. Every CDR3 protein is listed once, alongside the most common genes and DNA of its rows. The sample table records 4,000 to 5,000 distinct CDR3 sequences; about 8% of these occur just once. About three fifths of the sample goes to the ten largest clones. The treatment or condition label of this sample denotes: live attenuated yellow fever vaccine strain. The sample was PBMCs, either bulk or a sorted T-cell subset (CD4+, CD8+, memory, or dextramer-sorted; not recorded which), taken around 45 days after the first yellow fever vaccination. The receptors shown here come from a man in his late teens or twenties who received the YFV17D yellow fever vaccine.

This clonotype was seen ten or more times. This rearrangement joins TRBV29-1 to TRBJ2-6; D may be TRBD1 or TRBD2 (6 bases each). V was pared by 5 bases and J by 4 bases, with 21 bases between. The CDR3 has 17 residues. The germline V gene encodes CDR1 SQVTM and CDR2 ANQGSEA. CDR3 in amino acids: CSVPVGGALWGANVLTF. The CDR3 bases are TGCAGCGTTCCAGTGGGGGGCGCCTTGTGGGGGGCCAACGTCCTGACTTTC.

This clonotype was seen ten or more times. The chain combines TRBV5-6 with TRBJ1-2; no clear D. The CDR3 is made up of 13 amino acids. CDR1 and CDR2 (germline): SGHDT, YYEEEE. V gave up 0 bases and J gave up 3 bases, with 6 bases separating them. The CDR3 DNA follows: TGTGCCAGCAGCTTGGTGGGGTACTATGGCTACACCTTC. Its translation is CASSLVGYYGYTF. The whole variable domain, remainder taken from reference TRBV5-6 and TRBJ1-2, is DAGVTQSPTHLIKTRGQQVTLRCSPKSGHDTVSWYQQALGQGPQFIFQYYEEEERQRGNFPDRFSGHQFPNYSSELNVNALLLGDSALYLCASSLVGYYGYTFGSGTRLTVV.

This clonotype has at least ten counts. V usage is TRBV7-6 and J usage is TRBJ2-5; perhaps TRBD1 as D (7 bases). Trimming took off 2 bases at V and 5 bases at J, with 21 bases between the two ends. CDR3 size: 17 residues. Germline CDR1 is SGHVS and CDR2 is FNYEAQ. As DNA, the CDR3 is TGTGCCAGCAGCTTAAAGGACAGGCATCTAGCGACGGAGACCCAGTACTTC. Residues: CASSLKDRHLATETQYF.

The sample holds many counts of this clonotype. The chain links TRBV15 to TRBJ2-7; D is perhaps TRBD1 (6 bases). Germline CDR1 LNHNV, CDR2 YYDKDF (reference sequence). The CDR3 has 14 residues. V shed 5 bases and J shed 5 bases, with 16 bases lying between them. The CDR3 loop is CATSLRGPPHEQYV. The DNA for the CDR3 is TGTGCCACCAGCCTCAGGGGCCCCCCCCACGAGCAGTACGTC.

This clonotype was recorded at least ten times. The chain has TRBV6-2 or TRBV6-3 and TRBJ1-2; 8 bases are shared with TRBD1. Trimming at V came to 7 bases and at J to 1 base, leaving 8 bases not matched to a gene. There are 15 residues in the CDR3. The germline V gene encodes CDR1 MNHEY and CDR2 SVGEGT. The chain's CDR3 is CASTDRGRSNYGYTF. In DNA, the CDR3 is TGTGCCAGCACCGACAGGGGCCGAAGTAACTATGGCTACACCTTC.

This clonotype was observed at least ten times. CDR3 in amino acids: CASSLRGTGNTIYF. The DNA of the CDR3 is TGTGCCAGCAGCCTACGGGGAACTGGAAACACCATATATTTT. The gene calls are TRBV12-3 or TRBV12-4 and TRBJ1-3; D is unclear. This CDR3 spans 14 amino acids. Trimming stripped 6 bases from V and 2 bases from J, with 11 bases between.

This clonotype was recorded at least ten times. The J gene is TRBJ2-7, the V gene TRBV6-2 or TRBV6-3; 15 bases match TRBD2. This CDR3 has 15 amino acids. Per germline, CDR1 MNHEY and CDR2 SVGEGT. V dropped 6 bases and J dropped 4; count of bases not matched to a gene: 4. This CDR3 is CASRIGTSGGYEQYF. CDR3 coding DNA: TGTGCCAGCAGGATCGGGACTAGCGGGGGGTACGAGCAGTACTTC.

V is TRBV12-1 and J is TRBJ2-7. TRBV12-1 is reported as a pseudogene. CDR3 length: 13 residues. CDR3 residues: CASSSWTLCEQYF. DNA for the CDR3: TGTGCCAGCAGCTCTTGGACCCTCTGCGAGCAGTACTTC.

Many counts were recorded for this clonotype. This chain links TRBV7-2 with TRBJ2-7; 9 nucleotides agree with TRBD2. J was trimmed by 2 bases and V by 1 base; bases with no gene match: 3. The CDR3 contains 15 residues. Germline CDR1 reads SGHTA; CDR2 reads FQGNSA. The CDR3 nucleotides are TGTGCCAGCAGCTTAGTAGGCGGGGGGGCCTACGAGCAGTACGTC. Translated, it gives CASSLVGGGAYEQYV.